The 20 T cell receptor beta chains below were found in one sample sequenced in a study of glioma-infiltrating T cells. The iRepertoire nested amplicon-rescue multiplex PCR amplified TCR alpha and beta CDR3s from RNA. TCRdb itself ran the multiplex PCR reads through MiXCR, one entry per CDR3 protein. The top ten hold roughly 45% of the sample, which has roughly 100,000 distinct CDR3 sequences, around 29% seen once. Sequenced: glioma tissue, nonneoplastic brain tissue, or PBMCs (not recorded which). The receptors here all came from a human donor with low-grade glioma or glioblastoma, undergoing nonglioma brain surgery, or in good health (not recorded which).

The CDR3 loop is CASSLGLAGIGETQYF. In nucleotides, the CDR3 is TGTGCCAGCAGCTTAGGACTAGCGGGGATAGGAGAGACCCAGTACTTC. The chain employs TRBV7-2 and TRBJ2-5; 11 bases fit TRBD2. Germline assignment: CDR1 SGHTA and CDR2 FQGNSA. J lost 4 bases, V lost 1 base, and 5 bases had no gene match. The CDR3 runs to 16 residues.

The chain recombines TRBV5-1 with TRBJ2-7, with a possible D match to TRBD1 (5 bases). The CDR3 spans 12 residues. Germline loops: CDR1 SGHRS, CDR2 YFSETQ. V shed 8 bases and J shed 0 bases, with 9 bases lying between them. DNA of the CDR3: TGCGCCAGTCGACAGATCTCCTACGAGCAGTACTTC. Its translation: CASRQISYEQYF.

The V call is TRBV7-6, the J call TRBJ2-3; 10 bases match TRBD2. Trimming removed 2 bases from V and 2 bases from J; junction bases left unmatched: 4. Germline assignment: CDR1 SGHVS and CDR2 FNYEAQ. The CDR3 consists of 16 residues. The CDR3 DNA reads as TGTGCCAGCAGCTTACTAGCGGGGGACACCACAGATACGCAGTATTTT. This codes for CASSLLAGDTTDTQYF. Full variable domain (missing parts from reference TRBV7-6 and TRBJ2-3): GAGVSQSPRYKVTKRGQDVALRCDPISGHVSLYWYRQALGQGPEFLTYFNYEAQQDKSGLPNDRFSAERPEGSISTLTIQRTEQRDSAMYRCASSLLAGDTTDTQYFGPGTRLTVL.

This clonotype was seen at least ten times. The genes are TRBV27 and TRBJ1-2, with D unclear. Looked up from germline, CDR1 is MNHEY and CDR2 is SMNVEV (reference sequence). Trimming pared 6 bases from V and 1 base from J, leaving 9 bases between. The CDR3 length is 13 residues. CDR3 DNA: TGTGCCAGCAGGGGCAGTTTTAACTATGGCTACACCTTC. It encodes CASRGSFNYGYTF.

This clonotype was counted many times. The chain links TRBV7-2 to TRBJ2-3; D may be TRBD2 (5 bases). CDR1 SGHTA and CDR2 FQGNSA come from the germline V gene. The V end was cut by 3 bases, the J end by 3 bases, with 16 bases between. The CDR3 spans 16 residues. CDR3 nucleotide sequence: TGTGCCAGCAGCTTGTGGGGAACCGGGAATACAGATACGCAGTATTTT. This sequence encodes CASSLWGTGNTDTQYF.

Comments on this clonotype: A much larger clone sits a single nucleotide away, making a read error possible. The J gene is TRBJ2-2, the V gene TRBV6-9; a possible D gene is TRBD1 (6 bases). In germline, CDR1 is MNHGY, CDR2 SVAAGI. The CDR3 covers 16 residues. The CDR3: CGSSSRWGPGTGELFF. CDR3 DNA sequence: TGTGGCAGCAGTTCCCGGTGGGGGCCGGGGACCGGGGAGCTGTTTTTT.

V gene TRBV7-9 combines with J gene TRBJ1-1; 10 bases fit TRBD1. With V trimmed by 1 base and J by 5 bases, 10 bases remained unmatched. The CDR3 is made up of 17 amino acids. From germline, CDR1 is SEHNR and CDR2 FQNEAQ (reference sequence). The CDR3 region is CASSLGQGARGGTEAFF. As DNA, the CDR3 is TGTGCCAGCAGCTTAGGACAGGGGGCGAGGGGCGGGACTGAAGCTTTCTTT.

Comments on this clonotype: Since a much larger clone is just one base distant, this may be a read error. The chain joins TRBV20-1 to TRBJ1-1, with TRBD1 identical over 7 bases. V shed 1 base and J 8 bases; nucleotides not matched to a gene: 13. This CDR3 is built from 15 residues. Germline loops: CDR1 DFQATT, CDR2 SNEGSKA (reference sequence). CDR3: CSARGLRRGQSEAFF. CDR3 coding DNA: TGCAGTGCTAGAGGTTTGCGAAGGGGGCAAAGCGAAGCTTTCTTT.

This clonotype was recorded many times. This chain links TRBV4-1 with TRBJ1-1; possible D gene TRBD1, 6 bases. The CDR3 loop spans 15 amino acids. Germline V gene lookup returns CDR1 MGHRA and CDR2 YSYEKL. V shed 1 base and J shed 6 bases, with 15 bases lying between them. This chain's CDR3 is CASSQAIQGIAEAFF. The CDR3 DNA reads as TGCGCCAGCAGCCAAGCCATACAGGGTATCGCTGAAGCTTTCTTT.

This clonotype was observed many times. The chain recombines TRBV2 with TRBJ2-1; a possible D gene is TRBD2 (5 bases). V lost 5 bases to trimming and J lost 6 bases, with 14 bases between them. The CDR3 covers 14 residues. Germline V gene data show CDR1 as SNHLY and CDR2 as FYNNEI. The CDR3 reads CASSRGVRSNEQFF. The CDR3 region has the DNA TGTGCCAGCAGTCGGGGTGTCCGGAGCAATGAGCAGTTCTTC. The complete variable domain, with remaining parts taken from reference TRBV2 and TRBJ2-1, reads EPEVTQTPSHQVTQMGQEVILRCVPISNHLYFYWYRQILGQKVEFLVSFYNNEISEKSEIFDDQFSVERPDGSNFTLKIRSTKLEDSAMYFCASSRGVRSNEQFFGPGTRLTVL.

This clonotype appeared a few times. V is TRBV29-1 and J is TRBJ2-1; 8 nucleotides line up with TRBD1. The CDR3 is made up of 14 amino acids. V was pared by 6 bases and J by 9 bases, with 13 bases of the junction left unmatched. Germline lookup yields CDR1 SQVTM and CDR2 ANQGSEA. CDR3 in amino acids: CSVVDRAQTTEQFF. Here the CDR3 DNA reads TGCAGCGTCGTGGACAGGGCGCAAACTACTGAGCAGTTCTTC.

In this sample, this clonotype turned up many times. V gene TRBV7-2 combines with J gene TRBJ2-5, with 11 bases identical to TRBD2. Trimming took 1 base from V and 3 from J; bases not matched to a gene: 4. Germline CDR1 and CDR2: SGHTA and FQGNSA. The CDR3 is 16 amino acids. The CDR3 protein is CASSLVLAGGKETQYF. The CDR3, as DNA: TGTGCCAGCAGCTTAGTTCTAGCGGGGGGAAAAGAGACCCAGTACTTC.

The J gene is TRBJ1-2, the V gene TRBV29-1; 8 bases align to TRBD1. With 6 bases clipped from V and 3 bases from J, the junction kept 9 bases outside the gene matches. The length of the CDR3 is 14 residues. From germline, CDR1 is SQVTM and CDR2 ANQGSEA. This chain's CDR3 is CSVAPSTGDYGYTF. Here the CDR3 DNA reads TGCAGCGTCGCTCCCTCGACAGGGGACTATGGCTACACCTTC.

Worth noting for this clonotype: A clone one base away is much larger, so this may be a read error. The J gene is TRBJ1-1, the V gene TRBV20-1, with TRBD1 identical over 9 bases. Germline V gene lookup returns CDR1 DFQATT and CDR2 SNEGSKA (reference sequence). The CDR3 covers 13 residues. Trimming cost V 5 bases and J 3 bases; bases outside gene matches: 4. CDR3 sequence (DNA): TGCAGTGCTCGGGACAGGGACCACACTGAAGCTTTCTTT. The encoded protein is CSARDRDHTEAFF.

A note on this clonotype: This sequence may be a read error, since a much larger clone differs from it by one base. The genes are TRBV7-2 and TRBJ1-2; D ambiguous. The CDR3 spans 13 residues. V dropped 6 bases and J dropped 9 bases, with 17 bases sitting between them. CDR1 SGHTA and CDR2 FQGNSA come from the germline V gene. The CDR3 here is CASRSTRSHCYTF. The DNA for the CDR3 is TGTGCCAGCAGATCTACAAGAAGCCATTGCTACACCTTC.

This clonotype has a count of ten or more. The chain combines TRBV4-2 with TRBJ2-7; 7 bases match TRBD2. Germline-derived CDR1 and CDR2 are LGHNA and YNFKEQ. The CDR3 has 16 residues. J was trimmed by 1 base and V by 4 bases; bases with no gene match: 10. The CDR3 loop reads CASSLSEGSGSYEQYF. The CDR3, as DNA: TGTGCCAGCAGCCTATCGGAGGGTAGCGGGTCCTACGAGCAGTACTTC.

This clonotype showed up just once. With a much larger clone just one base away, this may be a read error. The gene calls are TRBV5-4 and TRBJ2-5; D is unclear. The CDR3 spans 11 residues. Germline V gene data show CDR1 as SGHNT and CDR2 as YYREEE (reference sequence). Trimming pared 6 bases from V and 0 bases from J, leaving 3 bases between. Here the CDR3 DNA reads TGTGCCAGCATCCACCAAGAGACCCAGTACTTC. The encoded protein is CASIHQETQYF.

About this clonotype itself: This may be a read error: a much more frequent sequence differs by one nucleotide. V and J are TRBV3-1 and TRBJ2-3; D call uncertain. The germline V gene encodes CDR1 LGHDT and CDR2 YNNKEL (reference sequence). Between the trimmed V and J ends, which lost 6 bases and 4 bases, there was a span of 17 bases. The CDR3 spans 15 residues. The CDR3 region has the DNA TGTGCCAGCAGACACAGAGGTAGTTTCCCAGATACGCAGTATTTT. Its translation: CASRHRGSFPDTQYF.

Details on this clonotype: Possible read error: a much larger clone is one base away. This sequence joins TRBV7-8 and TRBJ2-7, with D uncertain. This CDR3 has 12 amino acids. Germline V gene lookup returns CDR1 SGHVS and CDR2 FQNEAQ. The CDR3 loop is CANSFNRDEQYF. CDR3 bases: TGTGCCAACAGCTTCAACCGGGACGAGCAGTACTTC.

This clonotype showed up just a few times. This chain joins TRBV12-3 or TRBV12-4 and TRBJ1-3; no firm D call. This CDR3 is 14 amino acids long. V shed 6 bases and J shed 3 bases, with 12 bases lying between them. CDR3 coding DNA: TGTGCCAGCAGCCAACGGGGAGGTGGAAACACCATATATTTT. Amino acids: CASSQRGGGNTIYF.